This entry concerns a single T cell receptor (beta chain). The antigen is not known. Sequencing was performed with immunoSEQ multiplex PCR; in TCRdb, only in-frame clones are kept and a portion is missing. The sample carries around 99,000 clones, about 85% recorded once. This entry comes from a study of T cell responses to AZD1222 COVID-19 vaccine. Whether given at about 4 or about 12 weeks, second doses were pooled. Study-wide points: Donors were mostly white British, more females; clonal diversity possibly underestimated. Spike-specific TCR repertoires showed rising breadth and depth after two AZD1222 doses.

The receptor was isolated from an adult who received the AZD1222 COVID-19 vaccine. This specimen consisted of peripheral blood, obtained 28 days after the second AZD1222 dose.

The CDR3 spells CASSPPNQPQHF. DNA for the CDR3: TGTGCCAGCAGCCCCCCCAATCAGCCCCAGCATTTT. V is TRBV7-2 and J is TRBJ1-5, with D hard to call. The V end was cut by 5 bases, the J end by 3 bases, with 5 bases between. Germline CDR1 reads SGHTA; CDR2 reads FQGNSA. The CDR3 is made up of 12 amino acids.